A single sample gave rise to the 11 T cell receptor beta chains below, sequenced in a study of blood T cell repertoires in COVID-19. Measured with immunoSEQ multiplex PCR; TCRdb has only the in-frame clones, and not every one. Of under 200,000 clones in the sample, roughly 90% are singletons; the top ten hold almost 5%. Sequencing input: peripheral blood. The receptors were gathered from a young man with COVID-19, enrolled during active disease.

The chain employs TRBV5-5 and TRBJ1-2, with TRBD1 matching 9 bases. There are 16 residues in the CDR3. Germline loops: CDR1 SGHKS, CDR2 YYEKEE (reference sequence). J lost 2 bases, V lost 0 bases, and 5 bases had no gene match. Here the CDR3 reads CASSLAGTGTNYGYTF. The CDR3 nucleotides are TGTGCCAGCAGCTTGGCCGGGACAGGGACCAACTATGGCTACACCTTC.

The rearrangement joins TRBV6-2 or TRBV6-3 to TRBJ2-7, with 9 bases aligning to TRBD2. The CDR3 extends over 13 amino acids. Losses at the gene ends were 2 bases for V and 11 bases for J; bases not matched to a gene: 7. The germline gives CDR1 MNHEY, CDR2 SVGEGT. The chain's CDR3 is CASSYGSGRSKYF. The CDR3, as DNA: TGTGCCAGCAGTTACGGGAGCGGGAGGTCGAAGTACTTC.

The chain is built from TRBV28 and TRBJ1-2; TRBD1 matches at 7 bases. Germline CDR1 reads MDHEN; CDR2 reads SYDVKM. The CDR3 length is 14 residues. V dropped 7 bases and J dropped 0; count of bases not matched to a gene: 5. CDR3 sequence (DNA): TGTGCCAGCACCTCGGACAGGTCTAACTATGGCTACACCTTC. This gives the protein CASTSDRSNYGYTF.

CDR3 in amino acids: CASSLELTYNEQFF. DNA of the CDR3: TGTGCCAGCAGTTTAGAGTTGACCTACAATGAGCAGTTCTTC. The J gene is TRBJ2-1, the V gene TRBV28; D call uncertain. Germline CDR1 is MDHEN and CDR2 is SYDVKM. V was shortened by 2 bases and J by 2 bases, with 7 bases between the two germline ends. This CDR3 is 14 amino acids long.

J is TRBJ2-7 and V is TRBV5-1; possibly TRBD1 for D (5 bases). This CDR3 is 14 amino acids long. The ends were cut back, 0 bases at V and 4 bases at J, with 11 bases in the middle. Germline loops: CDR1 SGHRS, CDR2 YFSETQ. The CDR3 region is CASSLEGSEYEQYF. CDR3 coding DNA: TGCGCCAGCAGCTTGGAGGGGTCTGAGTACGAGCAGTACTTC.

The V call is TRBV18, the J call TRBJ2-1, with 9 bases identical to TRBD2. The germline V gene has CDR1 KGHSH and CDR2 LQKENI. The CDR3 sequence is 17 residues long. J gave up 7 bases and V 2 bases, and 12 bases lay outside the gene matches. The CDR3 is CASSPTFAAGGRNEQFF. The CDR3 region has the DNA TGTGCCAGCTCACCAACCTTTGCGGCGGGAGGGCGTAATGAGCAGTTCTTC.

This rearrangement joins TRBV2 to TRBJ2-3; tentatively, D is TRBD2 (6 bases). There are 17 residues in the CDR3. Per the germline V gene, CDR1 is SNHLY and CDR2 is FYNNEI. V lost 0 bases to trimming and J lost 3 bases, with 16 bases between them. In DNA form, the CDR3 reads TGTGCCAGCAGTGAAGCCGGGACTCAACGGGAGACAGATACGCAGTATTTT. This translates into CASSEAGTQRETDTQYF.

The chain couples TRBV3-1 (or the pseudogene TRBV3-2) to TRBJ2-2; 11 positions match TRBD2. The CDR3 loop spans 16 amino acids. Germline CDR1 and CDR2: LGHDT and YNNKEL (reference sequence). V lost 2 bases and J lost 4; bases outside the gene matches: 3. The CDR3, as DNA: TGTGCCAGCAGCCAAACCGGGACTAGCGGCACCGGGGAGCTGTTTTTT. This sequence encodes CASSQTGTSGTGELFF.

V and J are TRBV6-2 or TRBV6-3 and TRBJ1-1, with 12 bases matching TRBD1. Germline V gives CDR1 MNHEY, CDR2 SVGEGT. The junction had 16 bases not matched to a gene; V was cut back by 4 bases and J by 7 bases. CDR3 size: 18 residues. CDR3 DNA sequence: TGTGCCAGCAGTTCCATCACACTTGGGGACAGGGGGCTAAGTGAAGCTTTCTTT. Protein sequence: CASSSITLGDRGLSEAFF.

Regarding this clone: This sample also contains other DNA sequences that code for the same CDR3. The chain joins TRBV28 to TRBJ1-5; perhaps TRBD1 as D (5 bases). The CDR3 runs to 14 residues. The V end lost 3 bases, the J end lost 6 bases, and 12 bases lay between the germline ends. The germline gives CDR1 MDHEN, CDR2 SYDVKM. The CDR3 loop is CASSLRQGGQPQHF. The DNA for the CDR3 is TGTGCCAGCAGTTTGCGGCAGGGAGGTCAGCCCCAGCATTTT.

This chain connects TRBV5-1 to TRBJ2-5, with TRBD1 as a possible D gene (6 bases). Germline V CDR1 and CDR2: SGHRS, YFSETQ. The CDR3 contains 15 residues. V was pared by 0 bases and J by 4 bases, with 13 bases between. CDR3 sequence (DNA): TGCGCCAGCAGCTTGGCTGGGGGCTCCCCAGAGACCCAGTACTTC. Translating it yields CASSLAGGSPETQYF.